This entry describes one TCR beta chain. Its antigen remains unidentified. The data were taken from a study of cytomegalovirus exposure and HLA in healthy donors. This PCR relied on a set of 60 Vbeta primers and 13 Jbeta primers. Assay: immunoSEQ multiplex PCR; the TCRdb copy retains only in-frame clones and omits some. This sample has about 140,000 clones, with 70% found just once. The germline V gene encodes CDR1 MGHRA and CDR2 YSYEKL. The CDR3 totals 17 residues. The trim removed 1 base at V and 2 bases at J, leaving 9 bases unmatched. Findings and limits, study-wide: The authors enumerated 150 to 200 TCR beta chains as linked to cytomegalovirus. From TCR beta sequences, most subjects' HLA-A and HLA-B alleles were reportedly predicted accurately.

The sequencing input was PBMCs. This receptor was identified in a woman aged 30 to 39 in good health and CMV-seronegative. This chain uses TRBV4-1 with TRBJ2-5, with 8 bases lining up with TRBD1. The CDR3 sequence is CASSQGLQGAPQETQYF. The CDR3 DNA sequence: TGCGCCAGCAGCCAAGGGCTCCAGGGGGCCCCACAAGAGACCCAGTACTTC.